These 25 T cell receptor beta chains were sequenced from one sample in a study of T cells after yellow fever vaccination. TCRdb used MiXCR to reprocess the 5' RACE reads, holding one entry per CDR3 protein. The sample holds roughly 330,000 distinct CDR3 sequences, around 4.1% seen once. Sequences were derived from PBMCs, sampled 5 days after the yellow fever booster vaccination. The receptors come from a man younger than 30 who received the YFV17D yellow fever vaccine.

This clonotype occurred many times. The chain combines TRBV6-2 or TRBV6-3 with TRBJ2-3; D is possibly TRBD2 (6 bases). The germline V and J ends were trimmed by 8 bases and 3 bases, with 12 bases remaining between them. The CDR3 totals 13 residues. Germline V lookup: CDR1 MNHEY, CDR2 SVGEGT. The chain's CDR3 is CASVAGGTDTQYF. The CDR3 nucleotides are TGTGCCAGCGTCGCAGGAGGGACAGATACGCAGTATTTT.

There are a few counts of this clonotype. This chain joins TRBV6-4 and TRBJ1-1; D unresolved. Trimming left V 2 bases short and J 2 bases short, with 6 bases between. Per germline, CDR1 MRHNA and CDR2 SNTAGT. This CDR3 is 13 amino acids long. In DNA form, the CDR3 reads TGTGCCAGCAGTGACGATTTAAACACTGAAGCTTTCTTT. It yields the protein CASSDDLNTEAFF.

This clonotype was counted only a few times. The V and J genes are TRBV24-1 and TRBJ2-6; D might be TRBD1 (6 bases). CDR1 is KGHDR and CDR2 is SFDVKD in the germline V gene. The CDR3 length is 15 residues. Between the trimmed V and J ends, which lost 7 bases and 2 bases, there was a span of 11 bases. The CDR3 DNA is TGTGCCACCAGCCCTACAGGGACTGGGGCCAACGTCCTGACTTTC. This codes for CATSPTGTGANVLTF.

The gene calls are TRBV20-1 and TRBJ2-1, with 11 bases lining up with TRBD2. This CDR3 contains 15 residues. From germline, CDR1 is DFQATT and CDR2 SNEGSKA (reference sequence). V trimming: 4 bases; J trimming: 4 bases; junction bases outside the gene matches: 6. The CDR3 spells CSAIPGTSGYNEQFF. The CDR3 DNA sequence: TGCAGTGCTATTCCCGGGACTAGCGGTTACAATGAGCAGTTCTTC.

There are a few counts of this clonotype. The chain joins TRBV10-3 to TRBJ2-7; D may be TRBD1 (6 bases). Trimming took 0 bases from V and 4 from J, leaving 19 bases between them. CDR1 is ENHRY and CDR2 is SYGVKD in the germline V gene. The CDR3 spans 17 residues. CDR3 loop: CAISESILKTGGYEQYF. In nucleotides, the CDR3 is TGTGCCATCAGTGAGTCGATTCTTAAGACAGGTGGATACGAGCAGTACTTC.

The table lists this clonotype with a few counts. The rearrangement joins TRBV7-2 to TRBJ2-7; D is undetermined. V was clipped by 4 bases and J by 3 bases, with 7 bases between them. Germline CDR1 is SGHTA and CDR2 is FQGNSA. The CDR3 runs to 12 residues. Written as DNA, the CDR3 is TGTGCCAGCAGCTCCTATTACTACGAGCAGTACTTC. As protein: CASSSYYYEQYF.

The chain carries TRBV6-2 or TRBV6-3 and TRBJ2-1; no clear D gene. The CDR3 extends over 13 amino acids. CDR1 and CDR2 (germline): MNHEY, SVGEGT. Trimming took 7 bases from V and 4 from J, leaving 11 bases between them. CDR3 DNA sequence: TGTGCCAGCACCCCGACCCTGTACAATGAGCAGTTCTTC. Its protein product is CASTPTLYNEQFF.

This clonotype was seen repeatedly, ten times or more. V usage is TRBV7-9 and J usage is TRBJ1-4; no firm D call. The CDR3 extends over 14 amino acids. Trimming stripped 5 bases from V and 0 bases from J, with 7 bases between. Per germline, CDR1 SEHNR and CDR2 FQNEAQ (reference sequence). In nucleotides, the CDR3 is TGTGCCAGCAGCCCGTCTCCAACTAATGAAAAACTGTTTTTT. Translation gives CASSPSPTNEKLFF.

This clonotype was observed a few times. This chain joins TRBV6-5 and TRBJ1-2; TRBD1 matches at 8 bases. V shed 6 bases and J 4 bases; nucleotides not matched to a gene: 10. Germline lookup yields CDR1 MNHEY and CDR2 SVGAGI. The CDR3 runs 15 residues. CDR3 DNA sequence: TGTGCCAGCAGAGATCCGGGACAGGCGACCTATGGCTACACCTTC. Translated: CASRDPGQATYGYTF.

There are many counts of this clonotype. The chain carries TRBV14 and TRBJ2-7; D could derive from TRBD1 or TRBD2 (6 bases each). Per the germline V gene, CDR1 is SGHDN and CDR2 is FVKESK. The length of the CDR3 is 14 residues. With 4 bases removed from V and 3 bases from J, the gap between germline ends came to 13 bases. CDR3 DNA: TGTGCCAGCAGCCCGCAGGGGCGGGACTACGAGCAGTACGTC. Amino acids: CASSPQGRDYEQYV.

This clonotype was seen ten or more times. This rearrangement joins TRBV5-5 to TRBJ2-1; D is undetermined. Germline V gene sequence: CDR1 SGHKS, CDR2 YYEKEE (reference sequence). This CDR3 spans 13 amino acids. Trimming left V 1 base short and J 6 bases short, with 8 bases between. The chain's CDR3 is CASSLFRPNEQFF. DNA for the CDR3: TGTGCCAGCAGCTTGTTCAGGCCCAATGAGCAGTTCTTC.

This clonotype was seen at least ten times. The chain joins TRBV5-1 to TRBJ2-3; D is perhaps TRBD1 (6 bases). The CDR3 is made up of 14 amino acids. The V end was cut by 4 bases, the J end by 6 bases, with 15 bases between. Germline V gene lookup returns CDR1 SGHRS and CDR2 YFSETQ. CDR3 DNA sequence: TGCGCCAGCAGCAAAAGACAGGATGCCGATACGCAGTATTTT. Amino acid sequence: CASSKRQDADTQYF.

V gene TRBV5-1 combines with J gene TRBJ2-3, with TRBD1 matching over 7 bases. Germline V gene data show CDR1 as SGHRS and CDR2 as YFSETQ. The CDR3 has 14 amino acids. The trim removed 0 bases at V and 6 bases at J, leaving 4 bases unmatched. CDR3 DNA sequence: TGCGCCAGCAGCTTGGTTCAGACAGGGGATACGCAGTATTTT. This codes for CASSLVQTGDTQYF.

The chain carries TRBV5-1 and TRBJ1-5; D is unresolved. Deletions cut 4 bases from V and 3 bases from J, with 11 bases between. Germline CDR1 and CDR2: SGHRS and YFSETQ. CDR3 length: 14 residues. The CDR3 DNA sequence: TGCGCCAGCAGCATGGACGGCCCCAATCAGCCCCAGCATTTT. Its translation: CASSMDGPNQPQHF. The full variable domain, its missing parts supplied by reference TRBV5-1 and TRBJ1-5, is KAGVTQTPRYLIKTRGQQVTLSCSPISGHRSVSWYQQTPGQGLQFLFEYFSETQRNKGNFPGRFSGRQFSNSRSEMNVSTLELGDSALYLCASSMDGPNQPQHFGDGTRLSIL.

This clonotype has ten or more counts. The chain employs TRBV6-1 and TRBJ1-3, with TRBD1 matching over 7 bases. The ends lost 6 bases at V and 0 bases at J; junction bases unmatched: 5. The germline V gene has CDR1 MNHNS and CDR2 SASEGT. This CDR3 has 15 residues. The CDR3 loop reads CASRTGPTSGNTIYF. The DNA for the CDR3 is TGTGCCAGCAGGACAGGGCCCACCTCTGGAAACACCATATATTTT.

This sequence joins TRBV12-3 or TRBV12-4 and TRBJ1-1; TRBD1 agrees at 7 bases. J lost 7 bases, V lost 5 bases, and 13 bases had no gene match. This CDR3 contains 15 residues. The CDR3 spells CASSDGQAWSGEAFF. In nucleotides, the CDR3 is TGTGCCAGCAGTGACGGACAGGCGTGGTCGGGTGAAGCTTTCTTT.

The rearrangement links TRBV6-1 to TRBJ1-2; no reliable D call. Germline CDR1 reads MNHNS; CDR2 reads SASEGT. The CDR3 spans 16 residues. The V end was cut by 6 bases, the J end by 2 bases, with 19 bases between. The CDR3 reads CASSLATLGFNYGYTF. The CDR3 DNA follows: TGTGCCAGCAGCCTAGCCACCCTCGGATTCAACTATGGCTACACCTTC.

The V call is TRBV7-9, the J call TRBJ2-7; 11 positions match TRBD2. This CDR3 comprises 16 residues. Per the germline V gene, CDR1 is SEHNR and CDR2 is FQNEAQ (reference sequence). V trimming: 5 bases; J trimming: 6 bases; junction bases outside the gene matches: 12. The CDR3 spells CASSVLWTSGQGEQYF. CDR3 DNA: TGTGCCAGCAGCGTCCTTTGGACTAGCGGGCAAGGCGAGCAGTACTTC.

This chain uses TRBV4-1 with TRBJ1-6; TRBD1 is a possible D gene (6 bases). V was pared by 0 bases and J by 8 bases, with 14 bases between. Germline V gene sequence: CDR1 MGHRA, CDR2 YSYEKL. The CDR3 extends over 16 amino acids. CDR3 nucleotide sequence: TGCGCCAGCAGCCAAGAGGCCAGACAGGAGTATTCACCCCTCCACTTT. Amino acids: CASSQEARQEYSPLHF.

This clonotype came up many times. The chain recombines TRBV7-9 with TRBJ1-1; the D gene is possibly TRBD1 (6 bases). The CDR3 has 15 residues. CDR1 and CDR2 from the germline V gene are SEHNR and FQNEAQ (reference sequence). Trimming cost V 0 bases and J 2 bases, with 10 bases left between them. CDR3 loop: CASSLAWGANTEAFF. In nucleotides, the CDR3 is TGTGCCAGCAGCTTAGCTTGGGGGGCCAACACTGAAGCTTTCTTT.

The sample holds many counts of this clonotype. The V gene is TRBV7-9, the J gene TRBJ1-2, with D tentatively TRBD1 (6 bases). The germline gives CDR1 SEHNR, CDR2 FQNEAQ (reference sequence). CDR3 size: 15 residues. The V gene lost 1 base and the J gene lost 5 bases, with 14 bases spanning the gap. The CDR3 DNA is TGTGCCAGCAGCTTAGGGCCGGGGGCAATTTATGGCTACACCTTC. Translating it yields CASSLGPGAIYGYTF.

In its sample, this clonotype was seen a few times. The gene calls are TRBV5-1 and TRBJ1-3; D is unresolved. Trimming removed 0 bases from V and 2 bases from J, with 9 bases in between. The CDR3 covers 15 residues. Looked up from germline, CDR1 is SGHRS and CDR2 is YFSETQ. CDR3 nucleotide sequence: TGCGCCAGCAGCTTGGAGGGCTTGGCTGGAAACACCATATATTTT. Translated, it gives CASSLEGLAGNTIYF.

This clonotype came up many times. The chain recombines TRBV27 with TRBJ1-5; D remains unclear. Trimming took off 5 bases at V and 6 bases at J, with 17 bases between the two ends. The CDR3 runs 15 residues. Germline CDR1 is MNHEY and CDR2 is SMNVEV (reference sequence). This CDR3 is CASSLSGGRRQPQHF. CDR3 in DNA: TGTGCCAGCAGTCTCTCCGGAGGGAGGCGTCAGCCCCAGCATTTT.

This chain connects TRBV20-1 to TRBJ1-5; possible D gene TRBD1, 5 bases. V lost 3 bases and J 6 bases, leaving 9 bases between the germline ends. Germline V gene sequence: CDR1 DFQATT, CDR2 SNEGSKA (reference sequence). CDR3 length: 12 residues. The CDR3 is CSASREAQPQHF. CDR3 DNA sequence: TGCAGTGCTAGCAGGGAGGCTCAGCCCCAGCATTTT.

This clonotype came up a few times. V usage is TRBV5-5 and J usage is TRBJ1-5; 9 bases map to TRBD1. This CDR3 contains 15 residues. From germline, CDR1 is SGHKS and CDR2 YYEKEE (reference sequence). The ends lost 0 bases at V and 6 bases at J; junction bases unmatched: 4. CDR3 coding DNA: TGTGCCAGCAGCTTGGGTCGACAGGGGGTTCAGCCCCAGCATTTT. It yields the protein CASSLGRQGVQPQHF.